The 28 T cell receptor beta chains given below trace back to one sample, sequenced in a study of neurological immune-mediated disorders. TCRdb itself ran the 5' RACE reads through MiXCR, one entry per CDR3 protein. The sample lists fewer than 80,000 distinct CDR3 sequences; around 4.8% were seen once. Material for sequencing was PBMCs. The receptor set was obtained from a woman aged 45 to 65 with multiple sclerosis.

In its sample, this clonotype was seen many times. The chain carries TRBV29-1 and TRBJ2-7; D is perhaps TRBD1 (5 bases). The CDR3 is made up of 13 amino acids. V was cut by 4 bases and J by 3 bases, with 13 bases left in between. Germline V lookup: CDR1 SQVTM, CDR2 ANQGSEA. The CDR3 nucleotides are TGCAGCGTTGTGGGGCGGCACGACTACGAGCAGTACTTC. Protein product: CSVVGRHDYEQYF.

This clonotype appeared many times. CDR3 sequence (DNA): TGTGCCATCAGTGAGTCCGACGTTTTGAGCTCTGGAAACACCATATATTTT. Its translation is CAISESDVLSSGNTIYF. The V call is TRBV10-3, the J call TRBJ1-3; D not resolved. The CDR3 covers 17 residues. Trimming removed 0 bases at V and 0 bases at J, with 12 bases between. Germline CDR1 is ENHRY and CDR2 is SYGVKD.

As regards this clonotype: This CDR3 fails to terminate in the conserved phenylalanine or tryptophan, so it likely reflects a read error. The chain is built from TRBV12-3 or TRBV12-4 and TRBJ2-1; tentatively, D is TRBD2 (6 bases). The CDR3 spans 13 residues. V lost 2 bases, J lost 9 bases, and 11 bases lay in between. Here the CDR3 DNA reads TGTGCCAGCAGTTTAAAGTTGGGGGGTGAGCAGTTCAAC. It is translated as CASSLKLGGEQFN.

The table lists this clonotype with many counts. The genes are TRBV27 and TRBJ1-5; possibly TRBD1 for D (5 bases). The CDR3 length is 15 residues. Trimming stripped 2 bases from V and 6 bases from J, with 14 bases between. The germline V gene encodes CDR1 MNHEY and CDR2 SMNVEV (reference sequence). CDR3 region: CASSLNWGEGQPQHF. The DNA of the CDR3 is TGTGCCAGCAGTTTAAATTGGGGGGAGGGTCAGCCCCAGCATTTT.

The table lists this clonotype with many counts. This chain uses TRBV5-1 with TRBJ1-2, with D unresolved. Germline V gene lookup returns CDR1 SGHRS and CDR2 YFSETQ. Trimming cost V 1 base and J 5 bases, with 12 bases left between them. The CDR3 loop spans 14 amino acids. The CDR3 DNA follows: TGCGCCAGCAGCTTGTCTGGGATGAGTTATGGCTACACCTTC. It yields the protein CASSLSGMSYGYTF.

This clonotype has at least ten counts. V usage is TRBV7-2 and J usage is TRBJ2-1; 8 positions match TRBD2. After removal of 5 bases from V and 8 bases from J, the junction contained 11 bases not matched to a gene. There are 15 residues in the CDR3. Germline V CDR1 and CDR2: SGHTA, FQGNSA. The DNA of the CDR3 is TGTGCCAGCAGCCTCACGGGGGGGCCACGGGATGAGCAGTTCTTC. Translated, it gives CASSLTGGPRDEQFF.

This clonotype was seen many times. The CDR3 sequence: CASSVQRRGSEAFF. In DNA form, the CDR3 reads TGCGCCAGCAGCGTTCAGCGGCGGGGCTCTGAAGCTTTCTTT. The chain joins TRBV4-1 to TRBJ1-1; possibly TRBD1 for D (5 bases). This CDR3 has 14 residues. The V gene's germline CDR1 is MGHRA and CDR2 YSYEKL. Trimming pared 5 bases from V and 6 bases from J, leaving 16 bases between.

This clonotype showed up many times. The chain joins TRBV2 to TRBJ1-5; 9 positions agree with TRBD1. This CDR3 is built from 14 residues. The trim removed 4 bases at V and 6 bases at J, leaving 4 bases unmatched. The V gene's germline CDR1 is SNHLY and CDR2 FYNNEI. CDR3 amino acids: CASSGTGDAQPQHF. Written as DNA, the CDR3 is TGTGCCAGCAGTGGGACAGGGGATGCTCAGCCCCAGCATTTT.

This clonotype was recorded at least ten times. The gene calls are TRBV29-1 and TRBJ2-1; TRBD2 matches 10 bases. CDR1 is SQVTM, CDR2 ANQGSEA, per germline. The CDR3 consists of 14 residues. V lost 7 bases, J lost 0 bases, and 3 bases stayed unmatched. CDR3 sequence: CSGKRGGSYNEQFF. The CDR3 DNA reads as TGCAGCGGAAAGCGGGGGGGCTCCTACAATGAGCAGTTCTTC.

Ten or more counts support this clonotype. The V gene is TRBV12-3 or TRBV12-4, the J gene TRBJ1-5; no firm D call. The CDR3 contains 13 residues. Trimming stripped 4 bases from V and 6 bases from J, with 10 bases between. The CDR3, as DNA: TGTGCCAGCAGTTGGGGTATTGGTCAGCCCCAGCATTTT. It specifies CASSWGIGQPQHF.

Many counts were recorded for this clonotype. The chain has TRBV12-3 or TRBV12-4 and TRBJ1-1; perhaps TRBD1 as D (5 bases). With 3 bases removed from V and 1 base from J, the gap between germline ends came to 12 bases. The CDR3 is 15 amino acids. CDR3 sequence: CASSFSWTPNTEAFF. The CDR3 DNA follows: TGTGCCAGCAGTTTTTCCTGGACACCGAACACTGAAGCTTTCTTT.

This clonotype has a count of ten or more. V and J are TRBV5-1 and TRBJ2-2; weak D call: TRBD1 (6 bases). Deletions cut 0 bases from V and 4 bases from J, with 10 bases between. Germline CDR1 reads SGHRS; CDR2 reads YFSETQ. CDR3 size: 15 residues. The chain's CDR3 is CASSLAQQGTGELFF. In DNA, the CDR3 is TGCGCCAGCAGCTTGGCACAACAGGGCACCGGGGAGCTGTTTTTT. Filled out from reference TRBV5-1 and TRBJ2-2, the complete variable domain reads KAGVTQTPRYLIKTRGQQVTLSCSPISGHRSVSWYQQTPGQGLQFLFEYFSETQRNKGNFPGRFSGRQFSNSRSEMNVSTLELGDSALYLCASSLAQQGTGELFFGEGSRLTVL.

At least ten counts were recorded for this clonotype. The chain couples TRBV15 to TRBJ2-3; weak D call: TRBD2 (6 bases). The CDR3 consists of 14 residues. Per the germline V gene, CDR1 is LNHNV and CDR2 is YYDKDF (reference sequence). V lost 0 bases and J 10 bases, leaving 14 bases between the germline ends. The CDR3 bases are TGTGCCACCAGCAGAGAGGGGAAGGAGGGATCGCAGTATTTT. Its protein product is CATSREGKEGSQYF. The full variable domain, rest sourced from reference TRBV15 and TRBJ2-3, is DAMVIQNPRYQVTQFGKPVTLSCSQTLNHNVMYWYQQKSSQAPKLLFHYYDKDFNNEADTPDNFQSRRPNTSFCFLDIRSPGLGDTAMYLCATSREGKEGSQYFGPGTRLTVL.

Many counts were recorded for this clonotype. Mismatch with germline at one junction end may stem from a read error. V and J are TRBV7-7 and TRBJ1-1; 8 bases map to TRBD1. The CDR3 is 13 residues long. In germline, CDR1 is SSHAT, CDR2 FNYEAQ (reference sequence). CDR3 sequence reads: CASSSQQGGEAFF. The CDR3 nucleotides are TGTGCTAGCAGCTCTCAACAGGGGGGTGAAGCTTTCTTT.

This clonotype was counted many times. The CDR3 DNA is TGTGCCACCAGTGATTCGGGGTTCAGACCGTTCTTC. As protein: CATSDSGFRPFF. The chain has TRBV24-1 and TRBJ2-1; the D gene is possibly TRBD2 (5 bases). The CDR3 contains 12 residues. In germline, CDR1 is KGHDR, CDR2 SFDVKD. V was clipped by 2 bases and J by 15 bases, with 13 bases between them.

This clonotype has only a few counts. The V gene is TRBV29-1, the J gene TRBJ1-3; weak D call: TRBD1 (5 bases). Germline loops: CDR1 SQVTM, CDR2 ANQGSEA. This CDR3 contains 12 residues. Between the trimmed V and J ends, which lost 3 bases and 3 bases, there was a span of 6 bases. CDR3 sequence: CSVEGVGNTIYF. CDR3 DNA: TGCAGCGTTGAGGGGGTTGGAAACACCATATATTTT.

In this sample, this clonotype turned up a few times. V is TRBV7-3 and J is TRBJ2-2, with 7 bases aligning to TRBD1. V was clipped by 5 bases and J by 2 bases; unmatched bases: 8. Germline lookup yields CDR1 SGHTA and CDR2 FQGTGA. The CDR3 consists of 16 residues. In DNA form, the CDR3 reads TGTGCCAGCAGCCCACAGGACAGGATTAACACCGGGGAGCTGTTTTTT. The encoded protein is CASSPQDRINTGELFF.

This clonotype appeared many times. V gene TRBV4-1 combines with J gene TRBJ2-1; D unclear. Germline CDR1 and CDR2: MGHRA and YSYEKL. V gave up 1 base and J gave up 6 bases, with 7 bases separating them. The CDR3 has 13 residues. The CDR3 sequence: CASSQVTLNEQFF. CDR3 coding DNA: TGCGCCAGCAGCCAAGTGACTCTCAATGAGCAGTTCTTC.

This clonotype was recorded many times. CDR3 protein: CAISAGQGWNEQFF. The DNA of the CDR3 is TGTGCCATCAGTGCGGGACAGGGGTGGAATGAGCAGTTCTTC. The genes are TRBV10-3 and TRBJ2-1; the match to TRBD1 covers 10 bases. From germline, CDR1 is ENHRY and CDR2 SYGVKD. The CDR3 spans 14 residues. Unmatched junction bases numbered 4, after V lost 4 bases and J lost 7 bases.

In its sample, this clonotype was seen many times. The V gene is TRBV7-9, the J gene TRBJ2-3; 7 nucleotides agree with TRBD1. Per germline, CDR1 SEHNR and CDR2 FQNEAQ (reference sequence). Germline trimming cut 3 bases from V and 5 bases from J; bases unmatched to any gene: 8. This CDR3 spans 15 amino acids. In nucleotides, the CDR3 is TGTGCCAGCAGCTTCCGGGACAGACTTTTAGATACGCAGTATTTT. Its translation: CASSFRDRLLDTQYF.

This clonotype was detected ten times or more. The chain carries TRBV13 and TRBJ2-1, with D uncertain. The germline gives CDR1 PRHDT, CDR2 FYEKMQ (reference sequence). CDR3 length: 13 residues. The V end was cut by 4 bases, the J end by 6 bases, with 10 bases between. CDR3 nucleotide sequence: TGTGCCAGCAGCTCTCCTAGGGCCAATGAGCAGTTCTTC. The encoded protein is CASSSPRANEQFF.

The table lists this clonotype with many counts. V gene TRBV5-1 combines with J gene TRBJ2-2; no definite D call. From germline, CDR1 is SGHRS and CDR2 YFSETQ. The CDR3 covers 17 residues. Deletions cut 0 bases from V and 5 bases from J, with 17 bases between. The CDR3 is CASSLAVAGLGTGELFF. For the CDR3, the DNA is TGCGCCAGCAGCTTGGCGGTAGCCGGGCTGGGGACCGGGGAGCTGTTTTTT.

Regarding this clonotype: Germline and junction disagree at one end, which may indicate a read error. This rearrangement joins TRBV5-6 to TRBJ1-5, with TRBD1 matching 8 bases. This CDR3 has 16 amino acids. The V gene's germline CDR1 is SGHDT and CDR2 YYEEEE. The CDR3 bases are TGTGCCAGCAGCTTTGGACAGGGCTGGGGGAATCAGCCCCAGAATTTT. Its translation: CASSFGQGWGNQPQNF.

This clonotype has a count of ten or more. The J gene is TRBJ1-2, the V gene TRBV3-1; TRBD1 matches 7 bases. The CDR3 extends over 17 amino acids. Germline trimming cut 4 bases from V and 4 bases from J; bases unmatched to any gene: 15. Germline CDR1 and CDR2: LGHDT and YNNKEL (reference sequence). CDR3: CASSPPPRQGGLYGYTF. The CDR3, as DNA: TGTGCCAGCAGCCCCCCTCCTAGACAGGGAGGTCTCTATGGCTACACCTTC.

In its sample, this clonotype was seen many times. The limits of the CDR3 on the DNA are not certain, so only TCRdb's listed CDR3 is given. This sequence joins TRBV6-1 and TRBJ1-1. Germline V lookup: CDR1 MNHNS, CDR2 SASEGT. The CDR3 is 22 residues long, counting both termini. The CDR3 region is CATHLICVLLCHPPHEGTEAFF.

This clonotype was seen repeatedly, ten times or more. This chain's CDR3 is CASSLGIDTEAFF. The CDR3 nucleotides read TGCGCCAGCAGCTTGGGGATTGACACTGAAGCTTTCTTT. The chain has TRBV5-1 and TRBJ1-1; no clear D gene. The CDR3 contains 13 residues. CDR1 is SGHRS and CDR2 is YFSETQ in the germline V gene. V lost 0 bases, J lost 3 bases, and 6 bases lay in between. The variable domain in full, completed from reference TRBV5-1 and TRBJ1-1, reads KAGVTQTPRYLIKTRGQQVTLSCSPISGHRSVSWYQQTPGQGLQFLFEYFSETQRNKGNFPGRFSGRQFSNSRSEMNVSTLELGDSALYLCASSLGIDTEAFFGQGTRLTVV.

This clonotype was recorded many times. This CDR3 reads CASSPGRHEQYF. DNA of the CDR3: TGTGCCAGCAGCCCAGGCAGGCACGAGCAGTACTTC. The chain carries TRBV7-2 and TRBJ2-7, with D unclear. Trimming left V 5 bases short and J 5 bases short, with 10 bases between. Germline V gene sequence: CDR1 SGHTA, CDR2 FQGNSA. The CDR3 covers 12 residues.

V is TRBV5-1 and J is TRBJ2-3, with D perhaps TRBD1 (5 bases). Germline CDR1 and CDR2: SGHRS and YFSETQ. Trimming took off 4 bases at V and 1 base at J, with 13 bases between the two ends. The CDR3 is made up of 15 amino acids. CDR3 DNA sequence: TGCGCCAGCAGCATAGACAGTTTCGGCACAGATACGCAGTATTTT. Translation: CASSIDSFGTDTQYF.